The 31 T cell receptor beta chains presented below share a single source sample, sequenced in a study of beta chain features in type 1 diabetes. Antigen specificity for these receptors is unknown. Study results and limitations: Moderately but significantly shorter TCRB CDR3s were found in Type 1 diabetes patients in all four CD4+ subsets.

Every isolated RNA sample was fully reverse transcribed, so sequencing captured expressed TCRB transcripts. Produced via immunoSEQ multiplex PCR; TCRdb's table is partial and in-frame only. Of around 600,000 clones listed, under 15% are singletons. Sequencing used naive CD4+ T cells from blood. These receptors came from a man in his thirties or forties with type 1 diabetes.

A few counts support this clone. The V gene is TRBV19, the J gene TRBJ2-7; the D gene is possibly TRBD1 (5 bases). Per the germline V gene, CDR1 is LNHDA and CDR2 is SQIVND (reference sequence). V was pared by 6 bases and J by 5 bases, with 17 bases between. The CDR3 has 14 residues. The CDR3 loop reads CASRKWGGRDEQYF. CDR3 coding DNA: TGTGCCAGTAGGAAGTGGGGCGGACGCGACGAGCAGTACTTC.

Only a few counts were recorded for this clone. The chain is built from TRBV6-1 and TRBJ2-3; no definite D call. CDR3 length: 14 residues. Trimming cost V 4 bases and J 3 bases, with 11 bases left between them. Germline V gene sequence: CDR1 MNHNS, CDR2 SASEGT. The CDR3 spells CASSGRSPTDTQYF. DNA of the CDR3: TGTGCCAGCAGTGGACGCTCGCCAACAGATACGCAGTATTTT.

The chain uses TRBV18 and TRBJ2-7; weak D call: TRBD2 (5 bases). This CDR3 is built from 14 residues. V lost 6 bases, J lost 5 bases, and 17 bases lay in between. Per germline, CDR1 KGHSH and CDR2 LQKENI. The CDR3 DNA follows: TGTGCCAGCTCGAGAGACACTAGACCCAACGAGCAGTACTTC. Translating it yields CASSRDTRPNEQYF.

CDR3 nucleotide sequence: TGTGCCTGGAGTGCCTCCTCGGCTCTCGTGGTGGGGGAGCTGTTTTTT. Residues: CAWSASSALVVGELFF. The genes are TRBV30 and TRBJ2-2; the D is unclear. CDR1 and CDR2 (germline): GTSNPN, SVGIG (reference sequence). V dropped 1 base and J dropped 8 bases, with 20 bases sitting between them. The CDR3 is 16 amino acids.

This clone showed up just a few times. The V gene is TRBV5-1, the J gene TRBJ1-1, with a possible D match to TRBD1 (5 bases). Trimming removed 1 base at V and 0 bases at J, with 10 bases between. Germline loops: CDR1 SGHRS, CDR2 YFSETQ. The CDR3 sequence is 15 residues long. In DNA, the CDR3 is TGCGCCAGCAGCTTGCAGGGACCTATGAACACTGAAGCTTTCTTT. As protein: CASSLQGPMNTEAFF.

The chain combines TRBV27 with TRBJ1-2, with 10 nucleotides matching TRBD1. The CDR3 runs 14 residues. CDR1 and CDR2 (germline): MNHEY, SMNVEV (reference sequence). V was clipped by 6 bases and J by 6 bases; unmatched bases: 7. In DNA form, the CDR3 reads TGTGCCAGCAGATTGACAGGGGGCGTGCATGGCTACACCTTC. It translates to CASRLTGGVHGYTF.

The CDR3 coding sequence is TGTGCCTGGGACCGACAGGGGGTGAGGTTTGGCTACACCTTC. It specifies CAWDRQGVRFGYTF. The chain recombines TRBV30 with TRBJ1-2; 9 nucleotides line up with TRBD1. This CDR3 has 14 residues. With V trimmed by 5 bases and J by 7 bases, 11 bases remained unmatched. Per the germline V gene, CDR1 is GTSNPN and CDR2 is SVGIG (reference sequence).

This clone was observed a handful of times. The rearrangement links TRBV28 to TRBJ1-4; 8 bases align to TRBD1. Germline V CDR1 and CDR2: MDHEN, SYDVKM. There are 15 residues in the CDR3. The J segment lost 4 bases and the V segment lost 4 bases, leaving 5 bases of the junction unmatched. CDR3 DNA sequence: TGTGCCAGCAGTTCGGGACAGGTTGTTAATGAAAAACTGTTTTTT. This sequence encodes CASSSGQVVNEKLFF.

About this clone itself: The identical CDR3 is also encoded by other nucleotide sequences in the sample. The CDR3 loop reads CASSYEGLYGYTF. The CDR3 DNA is TGTGCCAGCAGTTACGAGGGGCTCTATGGCTACACCTTC. V and J are TRBV6-5 and TRBJ1-2; D might be TRBD1 (5 bases). V was trimmed by 2 bases and J by 4 bases, leaving 8 bases between them. CDR3 length: 13 amino acids. Germline lookup yields CDR1 MNHEY and CDR2 SVGAGI.

This clone has just a few counts. The chain recombines TRBV18 with TRBJ2-1; possibly TRBD1 for D (5 bases). The CDR3 length is 13 residues. The V and J ends lost 1 base and 8 bases respectively, with 9 bases between them. From germline, CDR1 is KGHSH and CDR2 LQKENI. CDR3 in DNA: TGTGCCAGCTCACCACAGGGGTCGTATGAGCAGTTCTTC. The encoded protein is CASSPQGSYEQFF.

This clone turned up a few times. The rearrangement links TRBV19 to TRBJ2-7, with 9 bases identical to TRBD1. Germline CDR1 LNHDA, CDR2 SQIVND (reference sequence). The CDR3 spans 14 residues. V shed 4 bases and J 5 bases; nucleotides not matched to a gene: 6. The CDR3 DNA reads TGTGCCAGTAGTACTATCGGGACAGGGAACGAGCAGTACTTC. This codes for CASSTIGTGNEQYF.

CDR3 protein: CASSTNRETQYF. The DNA for the CDR3 is TGTGCCAGCAGCACAAATCGAGAGACCCAGTACTTC. The rearrangement links TRBV7-2 to TRBJ2-5; D remains ambiguous. The germline CDR1 and CDR2 sequences are SGHTA and FQGNSA. V was trimmed by 5 bases and J by 4 bases, leaving 8 bases between them. CDR3 length: 12 amino acids.

The chain is built from TRBV5-1 and TRBJ2-2; D is uncertain. Trimming took off 5 bases at V and 4 bases at J, with 12 bases between the two ends. CDR1 and CDR2 (germline): SGHRS, YFSETQ. The CDR3 extends over 14 amino acids. The CDR3 nucleotides are TGCGCCAGCAGTGGAAGCGTAAGCACCGGGGAGCTGTTTTTT. It translates to CASSGSVSTGELFF. Combining the CDR3 with reference TRBV5-1 and TRBJ2-2 gives the whole variable domain KAGVTQTPRYLIKTRGQQVTLSCSPISGHRSVSWYQQTPGQGLQFLFEYFSETQRNKGNFPGRFSGRQFSNSRSEMNVSTLELGDSALYLCASSGSVSTGELFFGEGSRLTVL.

The chain joins TRBV29-1 to TRBJ2-7; 7 nucleotides agree with TRBD2. In germline, CDR1 is SQVTM, CDR2 ANQGSEA. This CDR3 has 13 amino acids. J was trimmed by 5 bases and V by 7 bases; bases with no gene match: 11. CDR3 bases: TGCAGCGCTGGGGAGGGAAGGAATAACGAGCAGTACTTC. Amino acid sequence: CSAGEGRNNEQYF.

This clone was counted between two and nine times. The chain carries TRBV19 and TRBJ1-3; 8 bases align to TRBD1. CDR1 and CDR2 (germline): LNHDA, SQIVND (reference sequence). The trim removed 6 bases at V and 0 bases at J, leaving 4 bases unmatched. The CDR3 covers 15 residues. The CDR3 region is CASSDRGLSGNTIYF. CDR3 bases: TGTGCCAGTAGCGACAGGGGCCTCTCTGGAAACACCATATATTTT.

As DNA, the CDR3 is TGTGCCAGCAGCGTCGGGACAGGGGCCGAGCAGTACTTC. Translated, it gives CASSVGTGAEQYF. The chain is built from TRBV7-3 and TRBJ2-7; TRBD1 matches at 10 bases. The trim removed 5 bases at V and 6 bases at J, leaving 4 bases unmatched. Germline CDR1 is SGHTA and CDR2 is FQGTGA. The CDR3 runs to 13 residues.

This clone has just a few counts. CDR3: CASMGSYEQYF. Written as DNA, the CDR3 is TGTGCCAGCATGGGGTCCTACGAGCAGTACTTC. The rearrangement uses TRBV6-5 and TRBJ2-7, with D unresolved. CDR1 and CDR2 (germline): MNHEY, SVGAGI. This CDR3 has 11 residues. V was trimmed by 7 bases and J by 1 base, leaving 5 bases between them.

V gene TRBV27 combines with J gene TRBJ2-5, with TRBD2 matching over 11 bases. The germline gives CDR1 MNHEY, CDR2 SMNVEV (reference sequence). The V segment lost 2 bases and the J segment 5 bases; nucleotides outside the gene matches: 7. This CDR3 contains 16 residues. CDR3 nucleotide sequence: TGTGCCAGCAGTTTAGGTCCTAGCGGGGGGTTCGAGACCCAGTACTTC. Translating it yields CASSLGPSGGFETQYF.

This clone was counted a few times. The chain is built from TRBV7-9 and TRBJ1-1; D unclear. V lost 0 bases and J lost 6, with 8 bases in between. Germline lookup yields CDR1 SEHNR and CDR2 FQNEAQ (reference sequence). CDR3 size: 13 residues. The CDR3 nucleotides are TGTGCCAGCAGCTTAGCCGGGAGGCCTGAAGCTTTCTTT. This sequence encodes CASSLAGRPEAFF.

This clone came up a few times. The rearrangement joins TRBV19 to TRBJ1-4; 8 nucleotides match TRBD1. The CDR3 consists of 14 residues. The ends lost 5 bases at V and 8 bases at J; junction bases unmatched: 7. Germline V gene sequence: CDR1 LNHDA, CDR2 SQIVND (reference sequence). In DNA, the CDR3 is TGTGCCAGTAGTGCGCAGGGGGCTCGCGAAAAACTGTTTTTT. It encodes CASSAQGAREKLFF.

The V gene is TRBV18, the J gene TRBJ1-5, with 9 nucleotides matching TRBD1. In germline, CDR1 is KGHSH, CDR2 LQKENI. The J segment lost 2 bases and the V segment lost 0 bases, leaving 8 bases of the junction unmatched. The CDR3 length is 18 residues. The CDR3 is CASSPPHGTGRGNQPQHF. The CDR3, as DNA: TGTGCCAGCTCACCACCGCACGGGACAGGGAGAGGCAATCAGCCCCAGCATTTT.

This clone was found a few times. This rearrangement joins TRBV18 to TRBJ2-1, with 7 bases matching TRBD1. V lost 4 bases to trimming and J lost 4 bases; unmatched junction nucleotides: 4. Germline V gene data show CDR1 as KGHSH and CDR2 as LQKENI. The length of the CDR3 is 14 residues. The CDR3 DNA is TGTGCCAGCTCACTAACGACAGGGTACAATGAGCAGTTCTTC. Encoded protein: CASSLTTGYNEQFF.

CDR3 sequence (DNA): TGCGCCAGCAGCCAAGATTATCAGGGACAGAACTATGGCTACACCTTC. Translating it yields CASSQDYQGQNYGYTF. The chain is built from TRBV4-3 and TRBJ1-2; 7 nucleotides align to TRBD1. This CDR3 has 16 amino acids. CDR1 and CDR2 (germline): LGHNA, YSLEER. With 0 bases clipped from V and 2 bases from J, the junction kept 6 bases outside the gene matches.

Only a few counts were recorded for this clone. The rearrangement links TRBV29-1 to TRBJ2-7; 10 bases map to TRBD1. The CDR3 covers 13 residues. Trimming at V came to 4 bases and at J to 6 bases, leaving 6 bases not matched to a gene. Germline CDR1 and CDR2: SQVTM and ANQGSEA. The CDR3 DNA reads as TGCAGCGTTGCCCCGACAGGGGGCGCCGAGCAGTACTTC. It encodes CSVAPTGGAEQYF.

V usage is TRBV11-2 and J usage is TRBJ2-7; perhaps TRBD1 as D (6 bases). CDR1 and CDR2 (germline): SGHAT, FQNNGV. The CDR3 consists of 14 residues. V was cut by 0 bases and J by 5 bases, with 11 bases left in between. The chain's CDR3 is CASSLDRGWDEQYF. For the CDR3, the DNA is TGTGCCAGCAGCTTAGACAGGGGCTGGGACGAGCAGTACTTC.

V is TRBV29-1 and J is TRBJ2-5; the match to TRBD1 covers 8 bases. The CDR3 totals 14 residues. The V gene end was trimmed by 6 bases and the J gene end by 9 bases; junction bases not matched to a gene: 15. Germline CDR1 and CDR2: SQVTM and ANQGSEA. The CDR3, as DNA: TGCAGCGTCGCCTGGGACAGGAGGATATCGTCCCAGTACTTC. Amino acids: CSVAWDRRISSQYF.

This clone was seen more than once but under ten times. The chain recombines TRBV10-3 with TRBJ2-7; D remains ambiguous. This CDR3 is 13 amino acids long. CDR1 and CDR2 (germline): ENHRY, SYGVKD. Trimming took off 3 bases at V and 3 bases at J, with 9 bases between the two ends. Here the CDR3 DNA reads TGTGCCATCAGTGACGGCAGAATCTACGAGCAGTACTTC. Amino acid sequence: CAISDGRIYEQYF.

CDR3 sequence reads: CASSFNRENEQYF. The CDR3 bases are TGTGCCAGCAGCTTTAACAGGGAAAACGAGCAGTACTTC. The chain employs TRBV7-2 and TRBJ2-7; maybe TRBD1 (6 bases). The CDR3 totals 13 residues. V was pared by 3 bases and J by 5 bases, with 11 bases between. Looked up from germline, CDR1 is SGHTA and CDR2 is FQGNSA.

The chain links TRBV30 to TRBJ2-5; D gene unclear. In germline, CDR1 is GTSNPN, CDR2 SVGIG (reference sequence). The CDR3 loop spans 13 amino acids. V lost 2 bases to trimming and J lost 2 bases, with 9 bases between them. CDR3 nucleotide sequence: TGTGCCTGGAGTTACCAGGCGCAAGAGACCCAGTACTTC. This encodes CAWSYQAQETQYF.

This clone was observed many times. The chain carries TRBV15 and TRBJ2-6; D not resolved. Trimming removed 5 bases from V and 1 base from J, with 3 bases in between. There are 13 residues in the CDR3. The germline gives CDR1 LNHNV, CDR2 YYDKDF (reference sequence). DNA of the CDR3: TGTGCCACCAGCTGGTCTGGGGCCAACGTCCTGACTTTC. This sequence encodes CATSWSGANVLTF.

V and J are TRBV2 and TRBJ2-2; D gene uncertain. Germline lookup yields CDR1 SNHLY and CDR2 FYNNEI. The CDR3 covers 14 residues. V lost 7 bases and J lost 0, with 9 bases in between. The CDR3 nucleotides are TGTGCCAGCATTCGCGGCTCGAACACCGGGGAGCTGTTTTTT. Amino acids: CASIRGSNTGELFF.